This T cell receptor beta chain was sequenced during a study of shared clonotypes between healthy human individuals. On sorted subsets, replicate PCRs used 200 to 250 ng DNA, or about 30,000 T cell genomes. Clones were read by immunoSEQ multiplex PCR, and TCRdb kept only the in-frame ones, dropping some. The sample holds around 510,000 clones; 95% to 97% are singletons and the top ten take about 0.064%. V lost 5 bases to trimming and J lost 7 bases, with 17 bases between them. The CDR3 loop spans 13 amino acids. Germline CDR1 GTSNPN, CDR2 SVGIG (reference sequence). The sequence derives from a woman in her 30s in good health. Sequenced material: naive CD4+ T cells sorted from blood. Subset here: CD45RA+ positively selected. The J gene is TRBJ1-2, the V gene TRBV30, with no clear D. The CDR3 nucleotides read TGTGCCTGGCTTCGGGAGCGCCTTGGTGGCTACACCTTC. Its translation: CAWLRERLGGYTF. The full variable domain, in which reference TRBV30 and TRBJ1-2 provide the parts outside the CDR3, is SQTIHQWPATLVQPVGSPLSLECTVEGTSNPNLYWYRQAAGRGLQLLFYSVGIGQISSEVPQNLSASRPQDRQFILSSKKLLLSDSGFYLCAWLRERLGGYTFGSGTRLTVV.